This entry concerns a single T cell receptor beta chain. As yet, its antigen is unknown. The treatment is: 19 received Ad26.COV2.S at low or high dose, single or two shots; five or six received placebo; per-sample allocation not given. Day 63 following the first vaccine or placebo injection was when the samples were taken. A Boston adult aged 18-55 years was the donor. Measured with immunoSEQ multiplex PCR; TCRdb has only the in-frame clones, and not every one. The profile covers some 390,000 clones, with around nine tenths appearing a single time and under 4% taken by the ten largest. These data come from a study of Ad26.COV2.S vaccination and SARS-CoV-2 variants. Study-wide context: Ad26.COV2.S given intramuscularly, once or twice 56 days apart. Whole-study results and caveats: TCR breadth and depth estimates may have understated total T cell responses.

CDR1 and CDR2 from the germline V gene are SGHRS and YFSETQ. Trimming took off 4 bases at V and 1 base at J, with 8 bases between the two ends. The CDR3 is 13 residues long. This TCR derives from a person between 18 and 59 years old who received the Ad26.COV2.S COVID-19 vaccine or a placebo. This sequence joins TRBV5-1 and TRBJ1-1, with D perhaps TRBD1 (6 bases). The sample in question was peripheral blood, obtained in a trial of Ad26.COV2.S vaccine versus placebo. The CDR3 DNA reads TGCGCCAGCAGCAACAGGGAGAACACTGAAGCTTTCTTT. Translating gives CASSNRENTEAFF.